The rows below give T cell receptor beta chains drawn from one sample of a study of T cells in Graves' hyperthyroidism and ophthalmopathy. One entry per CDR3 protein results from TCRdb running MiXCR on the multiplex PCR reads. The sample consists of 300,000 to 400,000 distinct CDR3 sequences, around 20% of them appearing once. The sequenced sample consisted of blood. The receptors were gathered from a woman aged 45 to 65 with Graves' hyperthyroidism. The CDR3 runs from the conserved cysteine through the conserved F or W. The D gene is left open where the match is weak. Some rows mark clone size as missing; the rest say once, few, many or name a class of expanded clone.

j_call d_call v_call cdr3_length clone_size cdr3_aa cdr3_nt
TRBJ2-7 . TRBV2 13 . CASRRASSYEQYF TGTGCCAGCAGGCGGGCAAGCTCCTACGAGCAGTACTTC
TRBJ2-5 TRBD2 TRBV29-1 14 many CSVGGGRIQETQYF TGCAGCGTTGGGGGCGGGAGAATCCAAGAGACCCAGTACTTC
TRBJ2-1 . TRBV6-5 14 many CASSYSGRRSEQFF TGTGCCAGCAGTTACTCCGGCCGCAGGTCCGAGCAGTTCTTC
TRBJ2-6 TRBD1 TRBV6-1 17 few CASSSGTGHSGANVLTF TGTGCCAGCAGTTCCGGGACAGGGCACTCTGGGGCCAACGTCCTGACTTTC
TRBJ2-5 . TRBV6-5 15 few CASKGLWRGQETQYF TGTGCCAGCAAGGGACTGTGGCGGGGTCAAGAGACCCAGTACTTC
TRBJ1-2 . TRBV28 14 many CASSLSRNNYGYTF TGTGCCAGCAGTTTGAGTCGGAATAACTATGGCTACACCTTC
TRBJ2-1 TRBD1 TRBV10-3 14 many CAISESGTGSEQFF TGTGCCATCAGTGAGTCCGGGACAGGGAGTGAGCAGTTCTTC
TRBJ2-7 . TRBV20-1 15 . CSARDYGLAAYEQYF TGCAGTGCTAGAGATTATGGACTTGCCGCCTACGAGCAGTACTTC
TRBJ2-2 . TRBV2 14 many CASSGVRGTGELFF TGTGCCAGCAGTGGTGTCCGAGGGACCGGGGAGCTGTTTTTT
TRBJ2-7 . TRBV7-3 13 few CASSLNPGYEQYF TGTGCCAGCAGCTTAAATCCGGGGTACGAGCAGTACTTC
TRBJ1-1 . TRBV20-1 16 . CSARDRGRTVNTEAFF TGCAGTGCTAGAGATAGGGGTCGGACAGTGAACACTGAAGCTTTCTTT
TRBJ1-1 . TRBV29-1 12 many CSTHEGGTEAFF TGCAGCACCCATGAGGGGGGCACTGAAGCTTTCTTT
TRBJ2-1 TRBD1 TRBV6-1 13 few CASTEGTGWEQFF TGTGCCAGCACCGAAGGGACAGGGTGGGAGCAGTTCTTC
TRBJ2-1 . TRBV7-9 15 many CASSSTRRSYNEQFF TGTGCCAGCAGCTCGACTAGACGCTCCTACAATGAGCAGTTCTTC
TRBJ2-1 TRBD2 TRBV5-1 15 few CASSTGTSRGGEQFF TGCGCCAGCAGCACGGGGACTAGTCGTGGCGGTGAGCAGTTCTTC
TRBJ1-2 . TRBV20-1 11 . CSARREGGYTF TGCAGTGCTAGAAGGGAGGGTGGCTACACCTTC
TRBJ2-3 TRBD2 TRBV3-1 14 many CASSLRGERAPQYF TGTGCCAGCAGCCTCCGGGGGGAGCGGGCGCCGCAGTATTTT
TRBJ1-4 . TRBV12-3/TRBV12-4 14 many CASSRGGAQEKLFF TGTGCCAGCAGCCGCGGGGGGGCTCAAGAAAAACTGTTTTTT
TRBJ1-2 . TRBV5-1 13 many CASSLIWNYGYTF TGCGCCAGCAGCTTGATTTGGAATTATGGCTACACCTTC
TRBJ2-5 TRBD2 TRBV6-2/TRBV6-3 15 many CASSGTSGAQETQYF TGTGCCAGCAGCGGGACTAGCGGGGCCCAAGAGACCCAGTACTTC
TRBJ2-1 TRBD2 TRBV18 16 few CASSPPGLAGGSEQFF TGTGCCAGCTCACCACCGGGACTAGCGGGGGGTTCAGAGCAGTTCTTC
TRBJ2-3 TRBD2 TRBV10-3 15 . CASKGTSGRIDTQYF TGTGCCTCAAAGGGGACTAGCGGGAGAATAGATACGCAGTATTTT
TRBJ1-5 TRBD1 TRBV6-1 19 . CASSPRQGAAGASNQPQHF TGTGCCAGCAGTCCCCGACAGGGGGCTGCGGGTGCGAGCAATCAGCCCCAGCATTTT
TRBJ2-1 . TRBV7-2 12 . CASTYVANEQFF TGTGCCAGCACCTATGTGGCCAATGAGCAGTTCTTC
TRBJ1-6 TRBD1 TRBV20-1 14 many CSALSGTGGSPLHF TGCAGTGCTCTATCCGGGACAGGGGGATCACCCCTCCACTTT
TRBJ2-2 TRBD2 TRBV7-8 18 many CASSLGRRTSGRTGELFF TGTGCCAGCAGCCTCGGACGGCGAACTAGCGGGAGGACCGGGGAGCTGTTTTTT
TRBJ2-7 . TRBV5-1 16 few CASSLDNGGVGYEQYF TGCGCCAGCAGCTTGGACAATGGTGGGGTCGGCTACGAGCAGTACTTC
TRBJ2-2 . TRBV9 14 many CASSVALATGELFF TGTGCCAGCAGCGTAGCTTTGGCCACCGGGGAGCTGTTTTTT
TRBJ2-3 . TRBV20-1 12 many CSVSGGTDTQYF TGCAGTGTTAGTGGGGGCACAGATACGCAGTATTTT
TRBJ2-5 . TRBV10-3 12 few CAISAYQETQYF TGTGCCATCAGTGCGTACCAAGAGACCCAGTACTTC
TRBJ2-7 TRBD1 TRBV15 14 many CATAPGDRSYEQYF TGTGCCACCGCACCCGGGGACAGGTCCTACGAGCAGTACTTC
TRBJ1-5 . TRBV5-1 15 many CASSLGAGVNQPQHF TGCGCCAGCAGCTTGGGGGCAGGGGTCAATCAGCCCCAGCATTTT
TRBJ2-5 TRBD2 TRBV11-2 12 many CASSPGLAGAYF TGTGCCAGCAGCCCAGGACTAGCGGGAGCTTACTTC
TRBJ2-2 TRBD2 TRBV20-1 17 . CSARTTSGRANTGELFF TGCAGTGCTAGGACTACTAGCGGGAGGGCCAACACCGGGGAGCTGTTTTTT
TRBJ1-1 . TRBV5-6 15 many CASSLTAGANTEAFF TGTGCCAGCAGCTTGACCGCGGGAGCGAACACTGAAGCTTTCTTT
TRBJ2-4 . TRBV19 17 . CASSPETGPLAKNIQYF TGTGCCAGTAGTCCTGAGACAGGACCTCTAGCCAAAAACATTCAGTACTTC
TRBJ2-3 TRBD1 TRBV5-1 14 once CASSGTGPQDTQYF TGCGCCAGCAGCGGGACAGGGCCCCAAGATACGCAGTATTTT
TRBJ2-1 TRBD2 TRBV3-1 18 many CASSFNPGLAGADLEQFF TGTGCCAGCAGTTTCAACCCGGGACTAGCGGGGGCCGACTTGGAGCAGTTCTTC
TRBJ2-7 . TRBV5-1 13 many CASSPGGAYEQYF TGCGCCAGCAGCCCAGGCGGGGCCTACGAGCAGTACTTC
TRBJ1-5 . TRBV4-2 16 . CASSQDAQALNQPQHF TGTGCCAGCAGCCAAGATGCTCAGGCGCTCAATCAGCCCCAGCATTTT
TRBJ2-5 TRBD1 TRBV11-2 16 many CASSSSGTGGLETQYF TGTGCCAGCAGCTCCTCCGGGACAGGGGGTTTAGAGACCCAGTACTTC
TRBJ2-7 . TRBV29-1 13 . CSVEGGDHYEQYF TGCAGCGTTGAAGGGGGAGACCACTACGAGCAGTACTTC
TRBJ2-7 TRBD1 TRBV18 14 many CASSPGQGAYEQYF TGTGCCAGCTCACCAGGACAGGGGGCTTACGAGCAGTACTTC
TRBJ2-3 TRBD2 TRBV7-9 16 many CASSPWRGRGTDTQYF TGTGCCAGCAGCCCTTGGCGGGGGAGGGGCACAGATACGCAGTATTTT
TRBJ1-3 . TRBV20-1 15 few CSARGLLNSGNTIYF TGCAGTGCAAGAGGACTCCTAAACTCTGGAAACACCATATATTTT
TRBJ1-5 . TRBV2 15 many CASSESRGSNQPQHF TGTGCCAGCAGTGAATCCAGAGGTAGCAATCAGCCCCAGCATTTT
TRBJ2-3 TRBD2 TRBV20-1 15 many CSAFSGERPTDTQYF TGCAGTGCTTTTAGCGGGGAACGCCCCACAGATACGCAGTATTTT
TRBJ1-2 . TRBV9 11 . CASSRTYGYTF TGTGCCAGCAGCCGTACTTATGGCTACACCTTC
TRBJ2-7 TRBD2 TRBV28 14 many CASSLGGRAHEQYF TGTGCCAGCAGTTTAGGCGGGAGGGCCCACGAGCAGTACTTC
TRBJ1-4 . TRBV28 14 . CASSLKLAVEKLFF TGTGCCAGCAGCCTCAAGCTGGCGGTTGAAAAACTGTTTTTT
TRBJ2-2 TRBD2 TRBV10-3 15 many CAINGLAENTGELFF TGTGCCATCAACGGACTAGCGGAAAATACCGGGGAGCTGTTTTTT
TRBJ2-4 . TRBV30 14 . CAWSVSRTMNIQYF TGTGCCTGGAGTGTAAGCAGAACCATGAACATTCAGTACTTC
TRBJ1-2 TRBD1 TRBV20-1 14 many CSAKGQGANYGYTF TGCAGTGCAAAAGGACAGGGGGCCAACTATGGCTACACCTTC
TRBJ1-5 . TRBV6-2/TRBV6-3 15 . CASSALNRVGQPQHF TGTGCCAGCAGCGCCCTAAACAGGGTGGGACAGCCCCAGCATTTT
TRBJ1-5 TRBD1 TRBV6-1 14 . CASQGTGHNQPQHF TGTGCCAGCCAAGGGACAGGGCACAATCAGCCCCAGCATTTT